These T cell receptor beta chains were read from a single sample in a study of T cells after yellow fever vaccination. One entry per CDR3 protein, called by TCRdb with MiXCR from the 5' RACE reads. The table records approximately 340,000 distinct CDR3 sequences, about 9.5% of them present only once. This specimen was PBMCs, taken on the day of the first yellow fever vaccination. The receptor source for this set is a man between 18 and 35 years old who received the YFV17D yellow fever vaccine. The CDR3 runs from the conserved cysteine through the conserved F or W.

v_call cdr3_length cdr3_aa
TRBV11-2 20 CASSSGGLAELLVAKNIQYF
TRBV10-3 12 CAISDTGGKLFF
TRBV10-3 14 CAISAWDSSYEQYF
TRBV6-1 14 CASLQGQGNQPQHF
TRBV30 15 CAWSGGLAGDNEQFF
TRBV20-1 14 CSARDFGREDGYTF
TRBV7-2 16 CASSLESGQGFNEQFF
TRBV6-5 16 CASSYWDSQNTGELFF
TRBV7-2 17 CASSLAIGGPGTGELFF
TRBV30 14 CAWRSSYSTDTQYF
TRBV28 15 CASSDIAGGRETQYF
TRBV5-1 14 CASRVIGENNEQFF
TRBV5-6 18 CASSPHRGQGFFNTEAFF
TRBV5-1 15 CASSLHRGSFYGYTF
TRBV7-6 13 CASSSHSADRLNF
TRBV6-1 16 CASSPEAGRANYGYTF
TRBV4-2 12 CASSQEDQPQHF
TRBV2 15 CASRAGTQNTDTQYF
TRBV5-6 15 CASSLGPSGANVLTF
TRBV18 16 CASSPADDFPQETQYF
TRBV11-3 15 CASSSPGTRTDTQYF
TRBV10-3 14 CAISPSGENYGYTF
TRBV20-1 16 CSARSIPGQGVNEQFF
TRBV6-2/TRBV6-3 17 CASSYPGRGAPNYGYTF
TRBV7-9 15 CASSVADRGVYGYTF
TRBV12-3/TRBV12-4 15 CASSKPGTGGYEQYF
TRBV25-1 16 CASRKAGVGFDSPLHF
TRBV5-1 14 CASRGLPNTGELFF
TRBV29-1 15 CSARRDREVQETQYF
TRBV5-1 14 CASSLDGLVGEQFF
TRBV11-2 14 CASSFVGDGNTIYF
TRBV11-1 18 CASSAGYGTGANTGELFF
TRBV21-1 17 CASSTATSTPIEGEQFF
TRBV5-4 12 CAIGLGLLWTFF
TRBV7-2 16 CASSSAGTGGFGELFF
TRBV5-1 15 CASSLDGMDKNIQYF
TRBV15 17 CATSRDGQGRGTGELFF
TRBV30 15 CAWRNPRGTGTEAFF
TRBV20-1 16 CSARDRQGTFSYEQYF
TRBV5-1 14 CASSLWGQGDIQYF
TRBV12-3/TRBV12-4 12 CASSRQGNTIYF
TRBV5-6 15 CASSGLTGEGNEQFF